Shown below are 4 T cell receptor beta chains from a single sample sequenced in a study of T cells after yellow fever vaccination. TCRdb reanalysed the 5' RACE reads using MiXCR and keeps one entry per CDR3 protein. The sample carries 100,000 or so distinct CDR3 sequences, 8.9% recorded once. The sample here was CD8+ T cells not binding an NS4B(214-222) dextramer, sorted from PBMCs, taken approximately 16 days after the first yellow fever vaccination. These receptor sequences come from a young man who received the YFV17D yellow fever vaccine.

The J gene is TRBJ2-5, the V gene TRBV2; possibly TRBD1 or TRBD2 for D (7 bases each). Germline CDR1 and CDR2: SNHLY and FYNNEI. Trimming shortened V by 8 bases and J by 4 bases, and 26 bases separated the two germline ends. The CDR3 extends over 17 amino acids. The CDR3 is CASGGDWTGLSGETQYF. The CDR3 DNA follows: TGTGCCAGCGGGGGGGATTGGACAGGCTTGTCGGGAGAGACCCAGTACTTC.

Sample share makes this clonotype medium-sized. The chain joins TRBV24-1 to TRBJ2-2; no reliable D call. Germline V gene lookup returns CDR1 KGHDR and CDR2 SFDVKD. The V gene lost 3 bases and the J gene lost 6 bases, with 13 bases spanning the gap. The CDR3 has 15 amino acids. The CDR3 sequence: CATSDESRTSGELFF. CDR3 DNA: TGTGCCACCAGTGATGAGAGTAGGACCTCCGGGGAGCTGTTTTTT.

The chain uses TRBV7-2 and TRBJ1-1, with a tentative D call TRBD1 (6 bases). This CDR3 has 16 residues. The V gene's germline CDR1 is SGHTA and CDR2 FQGNSA. V lost 4 bases and J 0 bases, leaving 15 bases between the germline ends. The DNA for the CDR3 is TGTGCCAGCAGCTCGGGGGGGGGCCTCATGAACACTGAAGCTTTCTTT. Amino acid sequence: CASSSGGGLMNTEAFF.

This clonotype was detected ten times or more. V gene TRBV28 combines with J gene TRBJ2-7; 8 bases align to TRBD2. CDR3 length: 15 residues. With 10 bases clipped from V and 4 bases from J, the junction kept 15 bases outside the gene matches. Per germline, CDR1 MDHEN and CDR2 SYDVKM. This CDR3 reads CATKGLDSGAYEQYF. The CDR3 DNA reads TGTGCCACCAAAGGCCTGGATAGCGGGGCGTACGAGCAGTACTTC. The complete variable domain, with remaining parts taken from reference TRBV28 and TRBJ2-7, reads DVKVTQSSRYLVKRTGEKVFLECVQDMDHENMFWYRQDPGLGLRLIYFSYDVKMKEKGDIPEGYSVSREKKERFSLILESASTNQTSMYLCATKGLDSGAYEQYFGPGTRLTVT.